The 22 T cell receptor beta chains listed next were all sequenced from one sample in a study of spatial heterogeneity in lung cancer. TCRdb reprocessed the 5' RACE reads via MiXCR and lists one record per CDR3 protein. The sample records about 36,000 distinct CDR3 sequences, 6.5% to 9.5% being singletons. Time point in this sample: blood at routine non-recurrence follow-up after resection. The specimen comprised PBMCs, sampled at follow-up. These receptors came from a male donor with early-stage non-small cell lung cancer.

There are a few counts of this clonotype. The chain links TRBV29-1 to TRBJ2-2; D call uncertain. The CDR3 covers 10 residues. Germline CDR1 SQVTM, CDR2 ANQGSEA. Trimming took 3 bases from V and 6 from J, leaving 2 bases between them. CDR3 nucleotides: TGCAGCGTTGACTCCGGGGAGCTGTTTTTT. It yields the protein CSVDSGELFF.

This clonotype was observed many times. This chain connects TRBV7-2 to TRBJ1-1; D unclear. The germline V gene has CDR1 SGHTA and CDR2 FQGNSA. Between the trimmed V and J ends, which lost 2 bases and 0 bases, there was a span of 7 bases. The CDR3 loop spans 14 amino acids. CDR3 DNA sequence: TGTGCCAGCAGCTTACAGGCCTTGAACACTGAAGCTTTCTTT. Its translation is CASSLQALNTEAFF. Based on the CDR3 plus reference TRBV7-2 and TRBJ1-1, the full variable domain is GAGVSQSPSNKVTEKGKDVELRCDPISGHTALYWYRQSLGQGLEFLIYFQGNSAPDKSGLPSDRFSAERTGGSVSTLTIQRTQQEDSAVYLCASSLQALNTEAFFGQGTRLTVV.

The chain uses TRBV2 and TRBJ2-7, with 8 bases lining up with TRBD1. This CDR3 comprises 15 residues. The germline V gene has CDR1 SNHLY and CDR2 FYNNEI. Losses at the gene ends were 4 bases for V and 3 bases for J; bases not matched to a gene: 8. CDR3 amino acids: CASSVDRVTGYEQYF. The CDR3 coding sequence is TGTGCCAGCAGTGTGGACAGGGTCACCGGCTACGAGCAGTACTTC.

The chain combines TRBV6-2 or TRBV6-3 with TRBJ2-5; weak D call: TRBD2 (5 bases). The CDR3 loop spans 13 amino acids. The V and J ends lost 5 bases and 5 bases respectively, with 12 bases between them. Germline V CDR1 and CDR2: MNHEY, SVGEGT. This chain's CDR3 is CASSSSEAETQYF. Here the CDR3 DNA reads TGTGCCAGCAGTAGCTCGGAGGCCGAGACCCAGTACTTC.

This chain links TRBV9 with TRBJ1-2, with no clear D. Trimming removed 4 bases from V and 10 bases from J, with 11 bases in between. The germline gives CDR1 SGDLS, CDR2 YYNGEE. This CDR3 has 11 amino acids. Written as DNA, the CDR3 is TGTGCCAGCAGCCTGCGTGGAGACTACACCTTC. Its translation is CASSLRGDYTF.

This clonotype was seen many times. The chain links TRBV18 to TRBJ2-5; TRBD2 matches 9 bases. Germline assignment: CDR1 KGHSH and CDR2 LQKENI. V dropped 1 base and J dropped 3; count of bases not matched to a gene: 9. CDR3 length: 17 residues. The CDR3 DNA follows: TGTGCCAGCTCACCACTAGCGGGGGCCCCCTCCAAAGAGACCCAGTACTTC. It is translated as CASSPLAGAPSKETQYF.

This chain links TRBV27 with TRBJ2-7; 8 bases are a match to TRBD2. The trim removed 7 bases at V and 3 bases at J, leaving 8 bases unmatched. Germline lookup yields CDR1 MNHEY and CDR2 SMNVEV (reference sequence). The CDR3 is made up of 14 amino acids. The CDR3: CASKSGGRSYEQYF. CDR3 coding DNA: TGTGCCAGCAAGAGCGGGGGCCGGAGCTACGAGCAGTACTTC.

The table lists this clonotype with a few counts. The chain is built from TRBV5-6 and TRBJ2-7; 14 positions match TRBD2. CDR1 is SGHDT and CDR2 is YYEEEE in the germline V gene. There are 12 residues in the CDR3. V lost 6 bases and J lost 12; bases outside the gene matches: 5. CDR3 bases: TGTGCCAGCACGACTAGCGGGGGGGCTCGGTACTTC. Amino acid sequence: CASTTSGGARYF.

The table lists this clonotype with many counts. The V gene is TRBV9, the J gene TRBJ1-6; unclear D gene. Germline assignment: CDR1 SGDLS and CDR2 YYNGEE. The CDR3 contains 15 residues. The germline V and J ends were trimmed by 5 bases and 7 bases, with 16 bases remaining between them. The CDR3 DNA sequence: TGTGCCAGCAGTTTTAAGGGAGGAAGAAATTCACCCCTCCACTTT. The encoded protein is CASSFKGGRNSPLHF.

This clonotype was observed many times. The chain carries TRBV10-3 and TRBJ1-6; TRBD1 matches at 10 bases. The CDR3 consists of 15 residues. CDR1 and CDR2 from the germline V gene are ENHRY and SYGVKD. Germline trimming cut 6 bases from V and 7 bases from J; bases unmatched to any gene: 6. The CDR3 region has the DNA TGTGCCATCAGAGACGGGGACAGGGGAAATTCACCCCTCCACTTT. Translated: CAIRDGDRGNSPLHF.

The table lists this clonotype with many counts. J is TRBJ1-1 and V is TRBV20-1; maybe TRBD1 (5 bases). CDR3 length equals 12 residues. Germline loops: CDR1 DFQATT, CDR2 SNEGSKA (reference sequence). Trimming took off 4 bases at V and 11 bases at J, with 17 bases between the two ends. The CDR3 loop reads CSATSQGRLAFF. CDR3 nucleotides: TGCAGTGCTACATCCCAGGGAAGGCTCGCTTTCTTT.

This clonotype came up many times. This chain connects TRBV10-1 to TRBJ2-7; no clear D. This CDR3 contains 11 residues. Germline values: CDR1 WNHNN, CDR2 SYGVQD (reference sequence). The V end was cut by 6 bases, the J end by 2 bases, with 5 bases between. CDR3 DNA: TGCGCCAGCAGAGGGACCTACGAGCAGTACTTC. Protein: CASRGTYEQYF.

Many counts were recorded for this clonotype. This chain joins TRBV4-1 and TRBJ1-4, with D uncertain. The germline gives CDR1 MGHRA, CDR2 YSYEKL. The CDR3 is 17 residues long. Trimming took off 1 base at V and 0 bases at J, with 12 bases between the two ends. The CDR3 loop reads CASSQGQLLATNEKLFF. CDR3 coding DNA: TGCGCCAGCAGCCAAGGACAACTCCTCGCAACTAATGAAAAACTGTTTTTT.

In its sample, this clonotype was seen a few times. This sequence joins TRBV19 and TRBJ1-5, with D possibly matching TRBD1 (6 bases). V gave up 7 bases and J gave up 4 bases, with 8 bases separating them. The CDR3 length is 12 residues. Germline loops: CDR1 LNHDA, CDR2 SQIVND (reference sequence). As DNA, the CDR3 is TGTGCCAGTATTAGGGGGAATCAGCCCCAGCATTTT. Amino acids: CASIRGNQPQHF.

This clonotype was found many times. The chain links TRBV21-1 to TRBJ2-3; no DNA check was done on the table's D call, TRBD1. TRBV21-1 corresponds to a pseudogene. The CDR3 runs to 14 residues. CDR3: CASRDRGRTDTQYF. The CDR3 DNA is TGTGCCAGCAGGGACAGGGGGCGCACAGATACGCAGTATTTT.

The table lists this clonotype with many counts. The CDR3 here is CASSLWGSEETQYF. CDR3 nucleotide sequence: TGTGCCAGCAGTTTGTGGGGGAGCGAAGAGACCCAGTACTTC. The V call is TRBV12-3 or TRBV12-4, the J call TRBJ2-5; D may match TRBD1 or TRBD2 (5 bases each). V was trimmed by 3 bases and J by 3 bases, leaving 11 bases between them. This CDR3 region has 14 residues.

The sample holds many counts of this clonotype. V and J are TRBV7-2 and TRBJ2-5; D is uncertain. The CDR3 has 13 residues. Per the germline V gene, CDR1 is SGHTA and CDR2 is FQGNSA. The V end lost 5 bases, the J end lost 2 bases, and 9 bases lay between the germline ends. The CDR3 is CASSPTFQETQYF. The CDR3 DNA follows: TGTGCCAGCAGCCCCACATTTCAAGAGACCCAGTACTTC.

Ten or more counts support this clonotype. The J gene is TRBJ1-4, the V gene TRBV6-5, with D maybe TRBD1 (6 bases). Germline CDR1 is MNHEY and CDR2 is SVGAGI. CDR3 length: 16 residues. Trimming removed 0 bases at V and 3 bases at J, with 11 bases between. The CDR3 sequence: CASSYSPTGPNEKLFF. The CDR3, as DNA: TGTGCCAGCAGTTACTCCCCGACAGGTCCTAATGAAAAACTGTTTTTT.

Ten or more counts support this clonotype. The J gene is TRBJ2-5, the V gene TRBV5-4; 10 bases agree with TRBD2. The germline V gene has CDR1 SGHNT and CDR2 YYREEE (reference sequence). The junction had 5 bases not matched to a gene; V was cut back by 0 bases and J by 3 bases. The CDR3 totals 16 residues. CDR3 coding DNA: TGTGCCAGCAGCTTGGGTGGTAGCGGGGGGAAAGAGACCCAGTACTTC. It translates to CASSLGGSGGKETQYF.

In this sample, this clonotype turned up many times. The CDR3, as DNA: TGTGCCAGCCAGTGGGCTGGAAACACCATATATTTT. This codes for CASQWAGNTIYF. The V call is TRBV12-3 or TRBV12-4, the J call TRBJ1-3; the D is unclear. The V and J ends lost 8 bases and 2 bases respectively, with 7 bases between them. The CDR3 is 12 amino acids.

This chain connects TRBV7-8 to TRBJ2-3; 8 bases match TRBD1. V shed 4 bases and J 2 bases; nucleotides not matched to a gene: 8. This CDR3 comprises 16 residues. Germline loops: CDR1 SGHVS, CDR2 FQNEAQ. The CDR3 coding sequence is TGTGCCAGCAGCTATACCTGGACAGGGATCACAGATACGCAGTATTTT. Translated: CASSYTWTGITDTQYF. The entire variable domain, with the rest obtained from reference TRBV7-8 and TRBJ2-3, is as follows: GAGVSQSPRYKVAKRGQDVALRCDPISGHVSLFWYQQALGQGPEFLTYFQNEAQLDKSGLPSDRFFAERPEGSVSTLKIQRTQQEDSAVYLCASSYTWTGITDTQYFGPGTRLTVL.

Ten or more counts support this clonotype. The CDR3 bases are TGTGCCAGCAGGTACCACACTGAAGCTTTCTTT. It translates to CASRYHTEAFF. V is TRBV2 and J is TRBJ1-1, with D unclear. Germline CDR1 and CDR2: SNHLY and FYNNEI. The CDR3 has 11 amino acids. Trimming cost V 6 bases and J 3 bases, with 5 bases left between them.